The next 9 T cell receptor beta chains were all read from a single sample in a study of cytomegalovirus exposure and HLA in healthy donors. PCR was performed using 60 Vbeta and 13 Jbeta primers. The protocol was immunoSEQ multiplex PCR, while the TCRdb copy is restricted to in-frame clones and leaves out a portion. The repertoire consists of 210,000 or so clones, with approximately 82% occurring once and the leading ten covering more than 0.5%. Sequenced material: PBMCs. The receptor set was obtained from a woman aged 40-49 years in good health and CMV-seronegative.

This chain links TRBV7-9 with TRBJ1-5; 9 bases are a match to TRBD1. With 1 base clipped from V and 1 base from J, the junction kept 5 bases outside the gene matches. Germline-derived CDR1 and CDR2 are SEHNR and FQNEAQ (reference sequence). The CDR3 runs 17 residues. The CDR3 DNA reads TGTGCCAGCAGCTTAGGGACAGGGGTGTCAAGCAATCAGCCCCAGCATTTT. Protein: CASSLGTGVSSNQPQHF.

The rearrangement links TRBV7-9 to TRBJ1-4; perhaps TRBD1 as D (6 bases). The V end lost 2 bases, the J end lost 4 bases, and 11 bases lay between the germline ends. The CDR3 is 15 amino acids. The germline CDR1 and CDR2 sequences are SEHNR and FQNEAQ (reference sequence). This chain's CDR3 is CASSLPGQINEKLFF. The DNA of the CDR3 is TGTGCCAGCAGCTTACCCGGACAGATTAATGAAAAACTGTTTTTT.

The chain has TRBV4-1 and TRBJ2-2; 8 bases agree with TRBD2. The junction had 19 bases not matched to a gene; V was cut back by 4 bases and J by 3 bases. CDR1 is MGHRA, CDR2 YSYEKL, per germline. The CDR3 runs 20 residues. CDR3 sequence: CASSRNYPGTRVADTGELFF. CDR3 DNA sequence: TGCGCCAGCAGCCGCAACTACCCCGGGACTAGGGTTGCGGACACCGGGGAGCTGTTTTTT.

The chain carries TRBV2 and TRBJ2-3; D might be TRBD2 (5 bases). Germline V gene lookup returns CDR1 SNHLY and CDR2 FYNNEI. The CDR3 covers 14 residues. Trimming shortened V by 4 bases and J by 6 bases, and 14 bases separated the two germline ends. Here the CDR3 reads CASSAETSGDTQYF. DNA for the CDR3: TGTGCCAGCAGTGCTGAGACCTCGGGGGATACGCAGTATTTT.

The chain is built from TRBV29-1 and TRBJ2-3, with a weak D call TRBD1 (6 bases). The germline V gene has CDR1 SQVTM and CDR2 ANQGSEA. The CDR3 runs 15 residues. Trimming cost V 4 bases and J 2 bases, with 16 bases left between them. This CDR3 reads CSVVGAGGTTDTQYF. The CDR3 nucleotides read TGCAGCGTTGTGGGGGCTGGGGGAACCACAGATACGCAGTATTTT.

The chain has TRBV28 and TRBJ1-5; 7 bases agree with TRBD1. V lost 5 bases to trimming and J lost 7 bases; unmatched junction nucleotides: 14. The CDR3 loop spans 16 amino acids. The germline gives CDR1 MDHEN, CDR2 SYDVKM. The CDR3 region has the DNA TGTGCCAGCAGTCCCCACATGACGACAGGGAGACAGCCCCAGCATTTT. Translating it yields CASSPHMTTGRQPQHF.

This clone was counted a few times. The chain carries TRBV6-5 and TRBJ1-1; D is perhaps TRBD1 (6 bases). The length of the CDR3 is 13 residues. Per germline, CDR1 MNHEY and CDR2 SVGAGI. Trimming stripped 7 bases from V and 6 bases from J, with 15 bases between. For the CDR3, the DNA is TGTGCCAGCATTGACAGGTCATGGGCTGAAGCTTTCTTT. Its protein is CASIDRSWAEAFF.

The chain couples TRBV5-1 to TRBJ1-2; 7 bases align to TRBD1. The CDR3 totals 14 residues. V lost 4 bases to trimming and J lost 0 bases; unmatched junction nucleotides: 3. In germline, CDR1 is SGHRS, CDR2 YFSETQ. This chain's CDR3 is CASSAGQSNYGYTF. DNA for the CDR3: TGCGCCAGCAGCGCGGGACAGTCTAACTATGGCTACACCTTC.

V gene TRBV7-3 combines with J gene TRBJ2-2, with 7 bases matching TRBD1. The CDR3 runs 13 residues. The germline V gene encodes CDR1 SGHTA and CDR2 FQGTGA. The V gene end was trimmed by 6 bases and the J gene end by 6 bases; junction bases not matched to a gene: 4. Here the CDR3 DNA reads TGTGCCAGCAGTTATCAGGGGGCCGGGGAGCTGTTTTTT. Its protein is CASSYQGAGELFF.